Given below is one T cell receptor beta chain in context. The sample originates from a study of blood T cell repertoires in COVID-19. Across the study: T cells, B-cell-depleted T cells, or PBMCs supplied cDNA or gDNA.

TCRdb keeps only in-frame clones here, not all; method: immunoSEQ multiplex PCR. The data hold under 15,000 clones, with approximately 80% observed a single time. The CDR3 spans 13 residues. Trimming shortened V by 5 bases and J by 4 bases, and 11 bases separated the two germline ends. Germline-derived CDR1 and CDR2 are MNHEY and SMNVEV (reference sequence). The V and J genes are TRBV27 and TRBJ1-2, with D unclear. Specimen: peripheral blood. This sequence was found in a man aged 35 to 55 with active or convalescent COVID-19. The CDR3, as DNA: TGTGCCAGCAGTGTAACTGCATTCTATGGCTACACCTTC. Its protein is CASSVTAFYGYTF.